This TCR beta chain was retrieved from a study of cytomegalovirus exposure and HLA in healthy donors. Overall study context: Researchers found that around 80% of about 400 genotyped donors fell within the Caucasian-associated ancestry cluster.

Germline CDR1 and CDR2: SGHVS and FNYEAQ. The CDR3 spans 17 residues. V gave up 1 base and J gave up 0 bases; unmatched junction bases: 4. PCR was performed using 60 Vbeta and 13 Jbeta primers. TCRdb keeps only in-frame clones here, not all; method: immunoSEQ multiplex PCR. The sample holds roughly 180,000 clones; approximately 88% are singletons and the top ten take roughly 1%. This TCR came from a man younger than 45 in good health and CMV-seronegative. What was sequenced was PBMCs. V and J are TRBV7-6 and TRBJ2-2, with 8 bases that match TRBD2. The CDR3 region has the DNA TGTGCCAGCAGCTTAGTTAGTAGCGGGGCGAACACCGGGGAGCTGTTTTTT. This translates into CASSLVSSGANTGELFF.